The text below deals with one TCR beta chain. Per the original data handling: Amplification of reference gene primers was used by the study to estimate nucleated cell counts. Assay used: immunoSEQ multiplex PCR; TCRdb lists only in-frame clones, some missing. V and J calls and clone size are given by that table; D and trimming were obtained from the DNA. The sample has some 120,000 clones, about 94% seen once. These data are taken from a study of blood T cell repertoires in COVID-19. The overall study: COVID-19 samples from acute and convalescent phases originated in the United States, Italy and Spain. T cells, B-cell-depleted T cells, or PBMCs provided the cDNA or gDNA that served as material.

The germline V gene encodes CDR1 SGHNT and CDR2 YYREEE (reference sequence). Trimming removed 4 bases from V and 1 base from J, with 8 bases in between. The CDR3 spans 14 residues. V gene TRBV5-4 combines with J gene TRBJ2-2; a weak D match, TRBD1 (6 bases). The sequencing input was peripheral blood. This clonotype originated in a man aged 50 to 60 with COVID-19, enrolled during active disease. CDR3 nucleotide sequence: TGTGCCAGCAGCGGGGGACAGAACACCGGGGAGCTGTTTTTT. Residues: CASSGGQNTGELFF.